The clone carrying this T cell receptor beta chain was observed once. These data are taken from a study of T cell changes during pregnancy in multiple sclerosis. The method was immunoSEQ multiplex PCR; TCRdb's version includes in-frame clones alone and lacks a portion of them. The sample has 30,000 to 50,000 clones, 94% seen once. The V gene's germline CDR1 is KGHSH and CDR2 LQKENI. CDR3 length: 17 amino acids. V gave up 2 bases and J gave up 7 bases, with 20 bases separating them. The chain combines TRBV18 with TRBJ1-4; possible D gene TRBD1, 5 bases. This clonotype originated in a female donor with multiple sclerosis, enrolled in a pregnancy study. The specimen comprised CD4+ T cells from peripheral blood mononuclear cells, sampled after pregnancy. CDR3 sequence (DNA): TGTGCCAGCTCACCAATAGATGTGCGGCAGGGTGGTGAAAAACTGTTTTTT. It specifies CASSPIDVRQGGEKLFF.